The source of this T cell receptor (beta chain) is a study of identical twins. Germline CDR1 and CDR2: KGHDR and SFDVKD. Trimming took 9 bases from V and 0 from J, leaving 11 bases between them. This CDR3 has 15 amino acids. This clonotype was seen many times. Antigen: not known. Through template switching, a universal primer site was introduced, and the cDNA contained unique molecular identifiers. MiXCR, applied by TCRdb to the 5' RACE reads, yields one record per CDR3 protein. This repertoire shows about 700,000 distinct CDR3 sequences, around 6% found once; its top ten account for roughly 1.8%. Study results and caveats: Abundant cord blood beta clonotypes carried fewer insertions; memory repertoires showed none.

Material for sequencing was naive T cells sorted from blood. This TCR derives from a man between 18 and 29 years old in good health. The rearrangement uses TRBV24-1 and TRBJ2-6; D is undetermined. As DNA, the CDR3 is TGTGCCACCGGCACATCCCGCTCTGGGGCCAACGTCCTGACTTTC. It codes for CATGTSRSGANVLTF.